This TCR beta chain comes out of a study of blood T cells in healthy people across ages. This clonotype came up a few times. Primers used in a second PCR of roughly 7 to 12 cycles were a sample-barcoded 5' primer and a J-beta primer mix. TCRdb reanalysed the 5' RACE reads using MiXCR and keeps one entry per CDR3 protein. The repertoire includes about 780,000 distinct CDR3 sequences, around 45% of them detected once, and 15% to 20% sits in the top ten. The specimen was blood. The clonotype was recovered from an elderly man in good health.

The CDR3 protein is CASSPQRAGGLGYTF. The CDR3, as DNA: TGTGCCAGCAGCCCCCAGAGGGCAGGGGGTTTGGGCTACACCTTC. The rearrangement links TRBV12-3 or TRBV12-4 to TRBJ1-2; 7 bases map to TRBD1. J was trimmed by 8 bases and V by 6 bases; bases with no gene match: 15. The CDR3 is made up of 15 amino acids.